This T cell receptor beta chain comes out of a study of early T cells in non-severe SARS-CoV-2 infection. Study overall: Bulk RNA isolated from unsorted whole blood underwent sequencing; chains were not paired. General study results and limits: The VDJdb matching leaned toward anti-spike CD8 responses and overlooked private and CD4 specificities.

Attached unique molecular identifiers marked individual cDNA molecules. Via MiXCR, TCRdb re-called the 5' RACE reads, giving one row per CDR3 protein. The table shows more than 35,000 distinct CDR3 sequences, with 5% to 6% occurring only once. This clonotype was counted many times. As yet, its antigen is unknown. Germline V CDR1 and CDR2: SGHAT, FQNNGV. Trimming removed 5 bases at V and 1 base at J, with 17 bases between. The CDR3 runs to 17 residues. The sample consisted of whole blood. The gene calls are TRBV11-2 and TRBJ2-2, with a tentative D call TRBD1 (6 bases). The receptor comes from an adult who was a healthcare worker with PCR-confirmed SARS-CoV-2 infection or an uninfected control (not recorded which). CDR3 region: CASSTPFGTQNTGELFF. The CDR3 DNA reads TGTGCCAGCAGCACCCCGTTCGGGACACAGAACACCGGGGAGCTGTTTTTT.